This TCR beta chain was documented in a study of shared clonotypes between healthy human individuals. This clone was recorded once. Per the original data handling: Junction-only immunoSEQ sequences carried no quality scores, so filtering differed. The assay was immunoSEQ multiplex PCR, and TCRdb's table has in-frame clones only and misses some. V and J calls and clone size are those listed in that table; D and trimming were worked out from the DNA. This sample has 2 million to 2.5 million clones; 90% to 95% occur once, and the top ten carry roughly 0.39%. The CDR3 consists of 11 residues. CDR1 is SQVTM and CDR2 is ANQGSEA in the germline V gene. V lost 3 bases to trimming and J lost 3 bases, with 6 bases between them.

Sequenced: naive CD4+ T cells from PBMCs. Subset here: CD45RA+ positively selected. The rearrangement joins TRBV29-1 to TRBJ2-7, with no clear D. This TCR was sampled from a man between 18 and 29 years old in good health. Some clones in this sample may be carry-over from other donors' samples. The CDR3 DNA reads as TGCAGCGTTGAGGCCCTCTACGAGCAGTACTTC. This sequence encodes CSVEALYEQYF.